One and the same sample provided the 20 T cell receptor beta chains below, sequenced in a study of T cell changes during pregnancy in multiple sclerosis. Some clones are missing from TCRdb's copy, which holds only in-frame ones; the method was immunoSEQ multiplex PCR. Altogether tens of thousands of clones are present, almost 95% being singletons, with the ten largest covering roughly 2.2%. Sequenced material: peripheral blood, taken in the third trimester of pregnancy. These receptors were taken from a female donor with multiple sclerosis, enrolled in a pregnancy study.

The chain employs TRBV5-1 and TRBJ2-7; TRBD2 aligns across 11 bases. The CDR3 totals 16 residues. Germline V lookup: CDR1 SGHRS, CDR2 YFSETQ. Losses at the gene ends were 4 bases for V and 4 bases for J; bases not matched to a gene: 10. The CDR3 loop is CASSMWGLAELYEQYF. The CDR3 DNA sequence: TGCGCCAGCAGCATGTGGGGACTAGCGGAGTTATACGAGCAGTACTTC.

The chain employs TRBV4-3 and TRBJ2-1; 11 bases agree with TRBD1. Germline assignment: CDR1 LGHNA and CDR2 YSLEER. CDR3 size: 16 residues. J was trimmed by 4 bases and V by 1 base; bases with no gene match: 3. The CDR3 here is CASSQVGTGGYNEQFF. Here the CDR3 DNA reads TGCGCCAGCAGCCAAGTTGGGACAGGGGGTTACAATGAGCAGTTCTTC.

The chain carries TRBV13 and TRBJ2-3; no definite D call. Germline assignment: CDR1 PRHDT and CDR2 FYEKMQ (reference sequence). The V end was cut by 0 bases, the J end by 6 bases, with 7 bases between. The CDR3 consists of 13 residues. The CDR3 sequence is CASSLGPRDTQYF. For the CDR3, the DNA is TGTGCCAGCAGCTTAGGCCCCCGGGATACGCAGTATTTT. Based on the CDR3 plus reference TRBV13 and TRBJ2-3, the full variable domain is AAGVIQSPRHLIKEKRETATLKCYPIPRHDTVYWYQQGPGQDPQFLISFYEKMQSDKGSIPDRFSAQQFSDYHSELNMSSLELGDSALYFCASSLGPRDTQYFGPGTRLTVL.

The rearrangement uses TRBV19 and TRBJ1-3, with D possibly TRBD1 on 6 matching bases. The CDR3 runs to 15 residues. Trimming left V 10 bases short and J 0 bases short, with 16 bases between. Germline V gene data show CDR1 as LNHDA and CDR2 as SQIVND (reference sequence). The CDR3 nucleotides read TGTGCCACCCGCGAGGGGGACTACTCTGGAAACACCATATATTTT. Amino acids: CATREGDYSGNTIYF.

V gene TRBV7-2 combines with J gene TRBJ2-5; 12 bases line up with TRBD2. Germline V gives CDR1 SGHTA, CDR2 FQGNSA. V gave up 5 bases and J gave up 5 bases; unmatched junction bases: 6. The CDR3 has 15 residues. DNA of the CDR3: TGTGCCAGCAGCCTCGGACTAGCGGGAATGGAGACCCAGTACTTC. This codes for CASSLGLAGMETQYF.

This chain joins TRBV5-6 and TRBJ2-5; TRBD2 aligns across 11 bases. The germline gives CDR1 SGHDT, CDR2 YYEEEE. The CDR3 length is 17 residues. The V and J ends lost 5 bases and 2 bases, in that order; junction bases with no gene match: 11. The CDR3 DNA reads TGTGCCAGCAGGCCCGGGACTAGCGGAAAAGCACAAGAGACCCAGTACTTC. Translation: CASRPGTSGKAQETQYF.

This clone occurred many times. This chain joins TRBV6-4 and TRBJ1-1; possibly TRBD1 for D (6 bases). V lost 7 bases, J lost 2 bases, and 11 bases lay in between. Per germline, CDR1 MRHNA and CDR2 SNTAGT. This CDR3 comprises 13 residues. For the CDR3, the DNA is TGTGCCAGCACGGCAGGGGATAACACTGAAGCTTTCTTT. It translates to CASTAGDNTEAFF.

The rearrangement joins TRBV13 to TRBJ2-3, with 12 bases fitting TRBD2. CDR1 PRHDT and CDR2 FYEKMQ come from the germline V gene (reference sequence). The J segment lost 2 bases and the V segment lost 1 base, leaving 13 bases of the junction unmatched. This CDR3 region has 20 residues. The CDR3 here is CASSLASSSGRAPNTDTQYF. Here the CDR3 DNA reads TGTGCCAGCAGCTTAGCATCCTCTAGCGGGAGGGCCCCCAACACAGATACGCAGTATTTT.

The CDR3 DNA sequence: TGTGCCAGCAGCTTGTTCGTGGCTAGCGGGAGAATAGGCGGGGAGCTGTTTTTT. The encoded protein is CASSLFVASGRIGGELFF. The chain employs TRBV5-6 and TRBJ2-2, with 10 bases identical to TRBD2. With 1 base clipped from V and 7 bases from J, the junction kept 13 bases outside the gene matches. Germline V CDR1 and CDR2: SGHDT, YYEEEE. The CDR3 is 18 residues long.

The CDR3, as DNA: TGCAGCGTTGCTCTAGTGAACTCCTACGAGCAGTACTTC. It codes for CSVALVNSYEQYF. The chain combines TRBV29-1 with TRBJ2-7; D is uncertain. The germline V gene encodes CDR1 SQVTM and CDR2 ANQGSEA. V shed 4 bases and J shed 0 bases, with 10 bases lying between them. The CDR3 has 13 amino acids.

As concerns this clone: Compared with germline, one end of the junction differs, possibly owing to a read error. The V and J genes are TRBV27 and TRBJ1-2; 8 positions agree with TRBD1. This CDR3 has 15 residues. Germline V CDR1 and CDR2: MNHEY, SMNVEV (reference sequence). This chain's CDR3 is CASSLSDRGRSGYTF. In DNA, the CDR3 is TGTGCCAGCAGTCTATCCGACAGGGGAAGAAGTGGCTACACCTTC.

The chain links TRBV19 to TRBJ2-2, with D hard to call. The CDR3 is 16 amino acids. Germline V gene sequence: CDR1 LNHDA, CDR2 SQIVND (reference sequence). The V and J ends lost 7 bases and 7 bases respectively, with 22 bases between them. CDR3: CASMVLSVPPGGELFF. CDR3 coding DNA: TGTGCCAGTATGGTCCTTTCGGTGCCTCCGGGCGGGGAGCTGTTTTTT.

This chain uses TRBV18 with TRBJ2-7, with D possibly being TRBD2 (5 bases). The CDR3 spans 14 residues. Germline V gene sequence: CDR1 KGHSH, CDR2 LQKENI. V lost 0 bases and J lost 2, with 8 bases in between. The CDR3 DNA follows: TGTGCCAGCTCACCACCGGAGGAAACCTACGAGCAGTACTTC. It is translated as CASSPPEETYEQYF.

V and J are TRBV28 and TRBJ1-4; possibly TRBD1 for D (6 bases). V lost 6 bases, J lost 1 base, and 9 bases lay in between. Germline-derived CDR1 and CDR2 are MDHEN and SYDVKM. The CDR3 contains 14 residues. In nucleotides, the CDR3 is TGTGCCAGCAGGGGGACAAAAACTAATGAAAAACTGTTTTTT. Its translation: CASRGTKTNEKLFF.

The chain has TRBV7-2 and TRBJ2-7; possible D gene TRBD2, 5 bases. Trimming pared 0 bases from V and 2 bases from J, leaving 11 bases between. Germline CDR1 SGHTA, CDR2 FQGNSA. This CDR3 is 15 amino acids long. Written as DNA, the CDR3 is TGTGCCAGCAGCTTAGCCCCGGGGTCCCCCTACGAGCAGTACTTC. Translated, it gives CASSLAPGSPYEQYF. Full variable domain (missing parts from reference TRBV7-2 and TRBJ2-7): GAGVSQSPSNKVTEKGKDVELRCDPISGHTALYWYRQSLGQGLEFLIYFQGNSAPDKSGLPSDRFSAERTGGSVSTLTIQRTQQEDSAVYLCASSLAPGSPYEQYFGPGTRLTVT.

The genes are TRBV19 and TRBJ2-1; tentative D call: TRBD1 (6 bases). Deletions cut 6 bases from V and 7 bases from J, with 16 bases between. The CDR3 has 14 amino acids. The V gene's germline CDR1 is LNHDA and CDR2 SQIVND (reference sequence). CDR3 sequence: CASRSLPDRNEQFF. In DNA form, the CDR3 reads TGTGCCAGTAGATCTCTCCCAGACAGGAATGAGCAGTTCTTC. Complete variable domain (other parts from reference TRBV19 and TRBJ2-1): DGGITQSPKYLFRKEGQNVTLSCEQNLNHDAMYWYRQDPGQGLRLIYYSQIVNDFQKGDIAEGYSVSREKKESFPLTVTSAQKNPTAFYLCASRSLPDRNEQFFGPGTRLTVL.

The chain is built from TRBV14 and TRBJ2-2; perhaps TRBD2 as D (6 bases). Deletions cut 0 bases from V and 6 bases from J, with 20 bases between. Germline assignment: CDR1 SGHDN and CDR2 FVKESK. The CDR3 loop spans 18 amino acids. CDR3 in amino acids: CASSQDLGAGRFAGELFF. The CDR3 DNA follows: TGTGCCAGCAGCCAAGATCTTGGCGCGGGACGGTTCGCCGGGGAGCTGTTTTTT.

V usage is TRBV7-2 and J usage is TRBJ2-1; no reliable D call. Germline V gene lookup returns CDR1 SGHTA and CDR2 FQGNSA. CDR3 length equals 12 residues. Deletions cut 5 bases from V and 8 bases from J, with 10 bases between. The chain's CDR3 is CASSPPVHEQFF. DNA for the CDR3: TGTGCCAGCAGCCCGCCGGTCCATGAGCAGTTCTTC.

The chain recombines TRBV11-2 with TRBJ2-1; no clear D gene. Germline CDR1 is SGHAT and CDR2 is FQNNGV. The CDR3 loop spans 13 amino acids. V lost 0 bases and J 5 bases, leaving 5 bases between the germline ends. This CDR3 is CASSLEAHNEQFF. The CDR3 DNA reads as TGTGCCAGCAGCTTAGAGGCCCACAATGAGCAGTTCTTC.

The rearrangement links TRBV29-1 to TRBJ2-3, with D tentatively TRBD1 or TRBD2 (5 bases each). The CDR3 is 14 amino acids. Trimming shortened V by 4 bases and J by 2 bases, and 13 bases separated the two germline ends. Germline loops: CDR1 SQVTM, CDR2 ANQGSEA. The CDR3 region has the DNA TGCAGCGTTGGAGAGGGGCGCCTCACAGATACGCAGTATTTT. It is translated as CSVGEGRLTDTQYF.